These 32 T cell receptor beta chains were sequenced from one sample in a study of OX40 agonist ivuxolimab in advanced cancers. TCRdb's table, derived via immunoSEQ multiplex PCR, lists solely in-frame clones and lacks some. The table has tens of thousands of clones, around 94% seen once. The starting material was CD4+ or CD8+ T cells sorted from blood, obtained in a trial of the OX40 agonist ivuxolimab. The receptors shown here come from an adult with an advanced solid tumor such as melanoma, head and neck, liver or kidney cancer.

This clone was seen a single time. The V and J genes are TRBV28 and TRBJ2-7, with TRBD1 matching over 9 bases. Losses at the gene ends were 4 bases for V and 5 bases for J; bases not matched to a gene: 9. The germline gives CDR1 MDHEN, CDR2 SYDVKM. CDR3 length: 15 residues. The CDR3 DNA reads TGTGCCAGCAGTTCGACAGGGGGTCTTTTCAACGAGCAGTACTTC. Its translation: CASSSTGGLFNEQYF.

The chain employs TRBV4-2 and TRBJ2-7, with D perhaps matching TRBD1 or TRBD2 (5 bases each). Germline V gene data show CDR1 as LGHNA and CDR2 as YNFKEQ. This CDR3 is built from 16 residues. Deletions cut 0 bases from V and 2 bases from J, with 14 bases between. The CDR3 reads CASSQEAAGPTYEQYF. The CDR3 nucleotides are TGTGCCAGCAGCCAAGAAGCGGCAGGGCCCACCTACGAGCAGTACTTC.

This sequence joins TRBV7-3 and TRBJ2-5; D unclear. With 5 bases removed from V and 5 bases from J, the gap between germline ends came to 27 bases. The CDR3 has 18 residues. In germline, CDR1 is SGHTA, CDR2 FQGTGA. CDR3 in amino acids: CASSLFRGSGFPSETQYF. CDR3 DNA sequence: TGTGCCAGCAGCCTCTTCCGAGGTTCTGGCTTTCCCTCGGAGACCCAGTACTTC.

The V and J genes are TRBV5-4 and TRBJ1-2; TRBD1 is a possible D gene (5 bases). V shed 4 bases and J shed 0 bases, with 10 bases lying between them. This CDR3 has 14 residues. CDR1 is SGHNT, CDR2 YYREEE, per germline (reference sequence). CDR3 nucleotide sequence: TGTGCCAGCAGCATAGACAGATCTAACTATGGCTACACCTTC. It encodes CASSIDRSNYGYTF.

This clone has a handful of counts. The chain is built from TRBV7-9 and TRBJ1-2; tentative D call: TRBD1 (5 bases). CDR3 length: 13 residues. Germline V lookup: CDR1 SEHNR, CDR2 FQNEAQ (reference sequence). V was clipped by 6 bases and J by 3 bases, with 11 bases between them. CDR3: CASSSVRDYGYTF. CDR3 nucleotide sequence: TGTGCCAGCAGTTCGGTCAGGGACTATGGCTACACCTTC.

The chain couples TRBV27 to TRBJ2-7, with TRBD2 as a possible D gene (5 bases). From germline, CDR1 is MNHEY and CDR2 SMNVEV (reference sequence). The CDR3 length is 13 residues. V lost 4 bases, J lost 4 bases, and 11 bases lay in between. The CDR3 spells CASSSGETYEQYF. In DNA, the CDR3 is TGTGCCAGCAGTTCCGGGGAAACATACGAGCAGTACTTC.

The V gene is TRBV7-8, the J gene TRBJ2-7, with D hard to call. Per germline, CDR1 SGHVS and CDR2 FQNEAQ. V was clipped by 1 base and J by 0 bases, with 10 bases between them. This CDR3 has 15 residues. The CDR3 is CASSLESHSSYEQYF. DNA for the CDR3: TGTGCCAGCAGCTTAGAGAGCCACAGCTCCTACGAGCAGTACTTC.

V and J are TRBV4-1 and TRBJ2-2, with 9 nucleotides matching TRBD2. J gave up 1 base and V 4 bases, and 13 bases lay outside the gene matches. Germline CDR1 MGHRA, CDR2 YSYEKL. CDR3 size: 19 residues. The CDR3 bases are TGCGCCAGCAGCCCTAGTGGTAGCGGGAGTGATTTGAACACCGGGGAGCTGTTTTTT. This encodes CASSPSGSGSDLNTGELFF.

The chain uses TRBV27 and TRBJ1-1; 7 nucleotides match TRBD1. Per the germline V gene, CDR1 is MNHEY and CDR2 is SMNVEV (reference sequence). CDR3 length equals 13 residues. The ends lost 3 bases at V and 3 bases at J; junction bases unmatched: 1. DNA for the CDR3: TGTGCCAGCAGTTTGGACAGGTACACTGAAGCTTTCTTT. Its translation: CASSLDRYTEAFF.

This chain connects TRBV6-5 to TRBJ1-2, with D perhaps matching TRBD1 (6 bases). The CDR3 spans 13 residues. CDR1 is MNHEY, CDR2 SVGAGI, per germline. The V gene lost 6 bases and the J gene lost 5 bases, with 13 bases spanning the gap. CDR3 sequence (DNA): TGTGCCAGCAGCCCAGAGGGGGGTTATGGCTACACCTTC. Its translation: CASSPEGGYGYTF.

This sequence joins TRBV29-1 and TRBJ2-7; maybe TRBD1 (6 bases). V lost 4 bases and J 2 bases, leaving 12 bases between the germline ends. The germline CDR1 and CDR2 sequences are SQVTM and ANQGSEA. CDR3 length equals 13 residues. CDR3 sequence: CSVVSGVPYEQYF. In nucleotides, the CDR3 is TGCAGCGTTGTGTCAGGGGTTCCCTACGAGCAGTACTTC.

This clone appeared a single time. The chain links TRBV7-8 to TRBJ1-1; D gene unclear. Germline CDR1 is SGHVS and CDR2 is FQNEAQ. V dropped 1 base and J dropped 1 base, with 7 bases sitting between them. The CDR3 extends over 14 amino acids. This CDR3 reads CASSLGQRNTEAFF. The CDR3 DNA is TGTGCCAGCAGCTTAGGCCAGAGGAACACTGAAGCTTTCTTT. Based on the CDR3 plus reference TRBV7-8 and TRBJ1-1, the full variable domain is GAGVSQSPRYKVAKRGQDVALRCDPISGHVSLFWYQQALGQGPEFLTYFQNEAQLDKSGLPSDRFFAERPEGSVSTLKIQRTQQEDSAVYLCASSLGQRNTEAFFGQGTRLTVV.

J is TRBJ1-1 and V is TRBV30; D ambiguous. Trimming left V 6 bases short and J 3 bases short, with 17 bases between. The CDR3 sequence is 14 residues long. Per germline, CDR1 GTSNPN and CDR2 SVGIG (reference sequence). The CDR3 sequence: CACYYGFGDTEAFF. CDR3 in DNA: TGTGCCTGCTATTACGGATTTGGGGACACTGAAGCTTTCTTT.

This clone was observed once. The gene calls are TRBV28 and TRBJ2-1, with D possibly being TRBD2 (5 bases). V shed 6 bases and J shed 9 bases, with 15 bases lying between them. This CDR3 region has 13 residues. Germline V gene sequence: CDR1 MDHEN, CDR2 SYDVKM. The CDR3 region is CASSPLLGGEQFF. CDR3 coding DNA: TGTGCCAGCAGCCCCCTCCTAGGAGGTGAGCAGTTCTTC. Supplemented by reference TRBV28 and TRBJ2-1, the full variable domain reads DVKVTQSSRYLVKRTGEKVFLECVQDMDHENMFWYRQDPGLGLRLIYFSYDVKMKEKGDIPEGYSVSREKKERFSLILESASTNQTSMYLCASSPLLGGEQFFGPGTRLTVL.

This chain joins TRBV6-5 and TRBJ1-1; tentatively, D is TRBD1 (6 bases). The germline CDR1 and CDR2 sequences are MNHEY and SVGAGI. The CDR3 consists of 14 residues. The ends were cut back, 2 bases at V and 1 base at J, with 8 bases in the middle. In DNA form, the CDR3 reads TGTGCCAGCAGTTACGGCAGGGGGAACACTGAAGCTTTCTTT. Protein sequence: CASSYGRGNTEAFF.

The genes are TRBV7-3 and TRBJ2-3; D gene uncertain. The CDR3 contains 13 residues. V was cut by 2 bases and J by 3 bases, with 6 bases left in between. Germline V gene lookup returns CDR1 SGHTA and CDR2 FQGTGA. The CDR3 loop reads CASSLVGTDTQYF. The DNA for the CDR3 is TGTGCCAGCAGCTTAGTGGGAACAGATACGCAGTATTTT.

DNA for the CDR3: TGTGCCAGCTCCCAATACCCCTACCGGGACAACTCCTACAATGAGCAGTTCTTC. As protein: CASSQYPYRDNSYNEQFF. The chain combines TRBV18 with TRBJ2-1; possible D gene TRBD1, 6 bases. Trimming removed 6 bases from V and 0 bases from J, with 21 bases in between. The CDR3 covers 18 residues. CDR1 and CDR2 (germline): KGHSH, LQKENI.

The V gene is TRBV14, the J gene TRBJ2-7; the match to TRBD1 covers 9 bases. Germline CDR1 reads SGHDN; CDR2 reads FVKESK. The CDR3 is 16 amino acids. Unmatched junction bases numbered 8, after V lost 4 bases and J lost 1 base. CDR3 sequence reads: CASSRVGTGPSYEQYF. The CDR3 coding sequence is TGTGCCAGCAGCCGCGTTGGGACAGGGCCTTCCTACGAGCAGTACTTC.

The chain couples TRBV9 to TRBJ2-2; 7 nucleotides agree with TRBD2. Germline V CDR1 and CDR2: SGDLS, YYNGEE. After removal of 0 bases from V and 3 bases from J, the junction contained 5 bases not matched to a gene. There are 16 residues in the CDR3. The CDR3 DNA reads as TGTGCCAGCAGCGTAGACGGCGGGAGCCACACCGGGGAGCTGTTTTTT. Translated: CASSVDGGSHTGELFF.

The CDR3 here is CASSASGRNSGNTIYF. As DNA, the CDR3 is TGTGCCAGCAGCGCCTCCGGGAGGAACTCTGGAAACACCATATATTTT. The rearrangement links TRBV9 to TRBJ1-3; no clear D. Germline V gene data show CDR1 as SGDLS and CDR2 as YYNGEE. The V end was cut by 3 bases, the J end by 0 bases, with 13 bases between. The CDR3 spans 16 residues. Together with reference TRBV9 and TRBJ1-3, the CDR3 gives the full variable domain: DSGVTQTPKHLITATGQRVTLRCSPRSGDLSVYWYQQSLDQGLQFLIQYYNGEERAKGNILERFSAQQFPDLHSELNLSSLELGDSALYFCASSASGRNSGNTIYFGEGSWLTVV.

This rearrangement joins TRBV7-3 to TRBJ2-5; either TRBD1 or TRBD2 may supply D (5 bases each). Germline V CDR1 and CDR2: SGHTA, FQGTGA. This CDR3 has 12 amino acids. With 2 bases removed from V and 9 bases from J, the gap between germline ends came to 10 bases. The DNA of the CDR3 is TGTGCCAGCAGCTTACTGTCGGGGCCCCAGTACTTC. Protein: CASSLLSGPQYF.

The rearrangement uses TRBV6-4 and TRBJ1-2, with 7 bases that match TRBD1. V shed 6 bases and J 3 bases; nucleotides not matched to a gene: 7. The germline V gene has CDR1 MRHNA and CDR2 SNTAGT. The CDR3 covers 14 residues. CDR3 sequence: CASSQTGFDYGYTF. CDR3 in DNA: TGTGCCAGCAGCCAGACAGGGTTTGACTATGGCTACACCTTC.

The chain has TRBV11-2 and TRBJ2-3; 8 bases map to TRBD1. The trim removed 1 base at V and 2 bases at J, leaving 8 bases unmatched. Germline assignment: CDR1 SGHAT and CDR2 FQNNGV. The CDR3 runs to 17 residues. The CDR3 is CASSLVVRGPFTDTQYF. CDR3 nucleotide sequence: TGTGCCAGCAGCTTAGTTGTCAGGGGGCCTTTCACAGATACGCAGTATTTT.

This chain connects TRBV7-9 to TRBJ2-7; 9 positions agree with TRBD2. The CDR3 is made up of 14 amino acids. V shed 3 bases and J 3 bases; nucleotides not matched to a gene: 3. CDR1 and CDR2 from the germline V gene are SEHNR and FQNEAQ (reference sequence). CDR3 coding DNA: TGTGCCAGCAGCTTTCCTAGCGGGAACTACGAGCAGTACTTC. Protein product: CASSFPSGNYEQYF.

The chain uses TRBV5-6 and TRBJ2-7, with 10 bases lining up with TRBD2. This CDR3 comprises 14 residues. CDR1 is SGHDT and CDR2 is YYEEEE in the germline V gene. V lost 6 bases, J lost 2 bases, and 5 bases stayed unmatched. The CDR3 DNA is TGTGCCAGCACCGCAACTAGCGGGACCTACGAGCAGTACTTC. Amino acid sequence: CASTATSGTYEQYF.

The chain joins TRBV9 to TRBJ1-2; D is unclear. CDR1 SGDLS and CDR2 YYNGEE come from the germline V gene. Trimming took 0 bases from V and 0 from J, leaving 9 bases between them. This CDR3 has 15 amino acids. CDR3 residues: CASSVDSATNYGYTF. CDR3 in DNA: TGTGCCAGCAGCGTAGACAGTGCCACTAACTATGGCTACACCTTC. Full variable domain (remainder filled in from reference TRBV9 and TRBJ1-2): DSGVTQTPKHLITATGQRVTLRCSPRSGDLSVYWYQQSLDQGLQFLIQYYNGEERAKGNILERFSAQQFPDLHSELNLSSLELGDSALYFCASSVDSATNYGYTFGSGTRLTVV.

The V and J genes are TRBV7-9 and TRBJ1-5; D perhaps matches TRBD1 (5 bases). This CDR3 spans 18 amino acids. V lost 4 bases, J lost 4 bases, and 23 bases lay in between. The V gene's germline CDR1 is SEHNR and CDR2 FQNEAQ (reference sequence). The CDR3 loop is CASSSDVMGVDRNQPQHF. DNA for the CDR3: TGTGCCAGCAGCTCTGATGTTATGGGGGTAGATAGGAATCAGCCCCAGCATTTT.

The chain joins TRBV10-3 to TRBJ1-5; maybe TRBD1 (5 bases). Looked up from germline, CDR1 is ENHRY and CDR2 is SYGVKD. V was shortened by 1 base and J by 7 bases, with 14 bases between the two germline ends. The CDR3 sequence is 15 residues long. CDR3 DNA sequence: TGTGCCATCAGTGAGTTGGGAGGGGAGGGACAGCCCCAGCATTTT. As protein: CAISELGGEGQPQHF.

The chain employs TRBV9 and TRBJ2-3, with a tentative D call TRBD2 (6 bases). The CDR3 consists of 16 residues. Between the trimmed V and J ends, which lost 4 bases and 6 bases, there was a span of 21 bases. CDR1 SGDLS and CDR2 YYNGEE come from the germline V gene. The CDR3 DNA is TGTGCCAGCAGCCCCCCCGGCGGGACGCTCCCGGATACGCAGTATTTT. It encodes CASSPPGGTLPDTQYF.

CDR3 in DNA: TGTGCCAGCACCCTATTGGGGGGATCGAACACTGAAGCTTTCTTT. It translates to CASTLLGGSNTEAFF. The chain employs TRBV6-6 and TRBJ1-1; weak D call: TRBD1 (5 bases). CDR1 is MNHNY, CDR2 SVGAGI, per germline (reference sequence). This CDR3 has 15 residues. V was shortened by 7 bases and J by 1 base, with 16 bases between the two germline ends.

The V gene is TRBV5-1, the J gene TRBJ2-7; 13 bases are a match to TRBD2. Germline lookup yields CDR1 SGHRS and CDR2 YFSETQ. This CDR3 comprises 15 residues. The junction had 1 base not matched to a gene; V was cut back by 1 base and J by 3 bases. The CDR3 DNA reads as TGCGCCAGCAGCTTGACTAGCGGGAGGGGCTACGAGCAGTACTTC. Protein: CASSLTSGRGYEQYF.

The V call is TRBV15, the J call TRBJ2-5, with D unresolved. There are 12 residues in the CDR3. In germline, CDR1 is LNHNV, CDR2 YYDKDF (reference sequence). The V and J ends lost 8 bases and 5 bases respectively, with 12 bases between them. The CDR3 DNA is TGTGCCACCGGCTGGGATAAGGAGACCCAGTACTTC. This translates into CATGWDKETQYF.